A selection of T cell receptor beta chains follows, all from one sample in a study of T-cell reconstitution after alpha-beta-depleted transplantation in children. A single record per CDR3 protein comes from TCRdb applying MiXCR to the PCR reads. The table lists 700,000 to 850,000 distinct CDR3 sequences, less than 20% of them singletons, with approximately 5% in the top ten. Sequenced here: PBMCs, mostly from graft donor cells, sampled 360 days after TCRalphabeta/CD19-depleted stem cell transplant. These receptors originate from a male patient aged 10-17 years who had a stem cell transplant for acute lymphoblastic leukemia, so the T cells may come from the graft donor. Each CDR3 is given with its conserved first and last residue. A D gene is named only where the DNA matches it firmly. A row's size may be missing; if present it is once, few, many or a size class.

V gene	J gene	D gene	clone size	CDR3 protein	CDR3 DNA
TRBV7-9	TRBJ1-5	-	-	CASSLFGQIPQPQHF	TGTGCCAGCAGCTTATTCGGACAGATCCCCCAGCCCCAGCATTTT
TRBV7-2	TRBJ1-2	TRBD1	few	CASSLAGLVLGTGDGYTF	TGTGCCAGCAGCTTAGCCGGCTTAGTTCTTGGGACAGGGGATGGCTACACCTTC
TRBV11-2	TRBJ2-3	TRBD2	few	CASSLILAGGTDTQYF	TGTGCCAGCAGCTTAATACTAGCGGGAGGGACAGATACGCAGTATTTT
TRBV24-1	TRBJ2-1	-	few	CATSDPPSGNEQFF	TGTGCCACCAGCGATCCTCCGAGCGGGAATGAGCAGTTCTTC
TRBV15	TRBJ2-1	TRBD2	-	CATGTSGREDNEQFF	TGTGCCACCGGGACTAGCGGGAGGGAGGACAATGAGCAGTTCTTC
TRBV12-3/TRBV12-4	TRBJ2-7	TRBD1	few	CASKPIGGDRGYEQYF	TGTGCCAGCAAACCTATCGGAGGGGACAGGGGCTACGAGCAGTACTTC
TRBV12-3/TRBV12-4	TRBJ1-1	-	-	CASSDQGRTEAFF	TGTGCCAGCAGCGATCAGGGGAGGACTGAAGCTTTCTTT
TRBV29-1	TRBJ2-2	TRBD2	-	CSVDERENTGELFF	TGCAGCGTTGACGAGCGGGAGAACACCGGGGAGCTGTTTTTT
TRBV27	TRBJ2-7	TRBD2	-	CASSLSPGLASLEQYF	TGTGCCAGCAGTTTATCGCCGGGACTAGCCTCCCTCGAGCAGTACTTC
TRBV9	TRBJ2-3	TRBD2	-	CASSVASGSFGDTQYF	TGTGCCAGCAGCGTAGCTAGCGGAAGTTTCGGAGATACGCAGTATTTT